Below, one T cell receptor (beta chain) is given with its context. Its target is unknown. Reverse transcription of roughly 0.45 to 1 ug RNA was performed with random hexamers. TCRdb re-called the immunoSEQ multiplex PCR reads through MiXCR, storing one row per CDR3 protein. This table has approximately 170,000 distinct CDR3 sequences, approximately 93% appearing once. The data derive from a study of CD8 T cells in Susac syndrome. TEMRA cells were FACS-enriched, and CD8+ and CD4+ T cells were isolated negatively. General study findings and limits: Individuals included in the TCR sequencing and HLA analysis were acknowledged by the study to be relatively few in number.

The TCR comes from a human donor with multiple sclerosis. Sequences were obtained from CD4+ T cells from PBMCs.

CDR3: CSVGGGSGANVLTF. The CDR3 DNA reads as TGCAGCGTTGGAGGGGGTTCTGGGGCCAACGTCCTGACTTTC. The chain has TRBV29-1 and TRBJ2-6, with D possibly TRBD1 on 6 matching bases. Trimming stripped 4 bases from V and 1 base from J, with 8 bases between. This CDR3 has 14 amino acids. Germline-derived CDR1 and CDR2 are SQVTM and ANQGSEA.